This TCR beta chain appears in the sequencing data of a study of shared clonotypes between healthy human individuals. Germline-derived CDR1 and CDR2 are MGHRA and YSYEKL. The CDR3 length is 13 residues. The ends were cut back, 5 bases at V and 1 base at J, with 8 bases in the middle. TCRdb keeps only in-frame clones here, not all; method: immunoSEQ multiplex PCR. Here the sample spans about 2 million clones, roughly 94% being singletons. Sequencing was carried out using naive CD4+ T cells sorted from blood. Subset indicated: CD45RA+ positively selected. The chain uses TRBV4-1 and TRBJ1-1; perhaps TRBD1 as D (5 bases). This sequence was found in a man between 18 and 29 years old in good health. The CDR3 DNA follows: TGCGCCAGCAGCAAGACAGCGAACACTGAAGCTTTCTTT. It codes for CASSKTANTEAFF.